Sequencing of this T cell receptor beta chain was carried out in a study of T cells in women clearing cervical HPV infection. Per germline, CDR1 SEHNR and CDR2 FQNEAQ (reference sequence). V lost 4 bases to trimming and J lost 6 bases; unmatched junction nucleotides: 3. This CDR3 spans 15 amino acids. TCRdb's copy holds only in-frame clones and misses some; the assay was immunoSEQ multiplex PCR. Its clone listing holds 20,000 to 25,000 clones. For this clone: The read terminates 3 residues before the CDR3 end, so the remaining end is supplied by the germline J gene.

The receptor was derived from a woman aged 18-70 years with a cervical HPV16 infection that either progressed to CIN3+ or cleared (not recorded which). The sequencing input was blood buffy coat. The J gene is TRBJ2-1, the V gene TRBV7-9; TRBD2 aligns across 13 bases. The CDR3 region is CASSSLAGGSNEQFF. The covered CDR3 bases are TGTGCCAGCAGCTCACTAGCGGGAGGGTCCAATGAG.